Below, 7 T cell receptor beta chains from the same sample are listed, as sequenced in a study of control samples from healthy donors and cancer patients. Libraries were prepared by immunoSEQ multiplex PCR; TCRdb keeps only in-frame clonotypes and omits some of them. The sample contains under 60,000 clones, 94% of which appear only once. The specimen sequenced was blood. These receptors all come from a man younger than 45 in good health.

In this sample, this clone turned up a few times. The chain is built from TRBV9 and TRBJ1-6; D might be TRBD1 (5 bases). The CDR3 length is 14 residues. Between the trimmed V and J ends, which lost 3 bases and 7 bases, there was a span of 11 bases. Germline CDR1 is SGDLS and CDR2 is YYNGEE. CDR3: CASSAWDQNSPLHF. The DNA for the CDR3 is TGTGCCAGCAGCGCTTGGGACCAGAATTCACCCCTCCACTTT.

This CDR3 is CASSTFLAPGPLLTRNSPLHF. CDR3 sequence (DNA): TGCGCCAGCAGCACTTTTCTCGCGCCGGGACCCCTCCTTACTCGGAATTCACCCCTCCACTTT. The J gene is TRBJ1-6, the V gene TRBV4-1; maybe TRBD1 (5 bases). There are 21 residues in the CDR3. Per the germline V gene, CDR1 is MGHRA and CDR2 is YSYEKL. Between the trimmed V and J ends, which lost 5 bases and 7 bases, there was a span of 33 bases.

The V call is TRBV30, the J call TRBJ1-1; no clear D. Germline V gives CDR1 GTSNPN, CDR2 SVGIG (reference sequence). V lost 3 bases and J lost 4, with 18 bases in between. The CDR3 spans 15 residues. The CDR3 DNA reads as TGTGCCTGGAGGGCGCGGCAGCCCAGGTTCACTGAAGCTTTCTTT. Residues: CAWRARQPRFTEAFF.

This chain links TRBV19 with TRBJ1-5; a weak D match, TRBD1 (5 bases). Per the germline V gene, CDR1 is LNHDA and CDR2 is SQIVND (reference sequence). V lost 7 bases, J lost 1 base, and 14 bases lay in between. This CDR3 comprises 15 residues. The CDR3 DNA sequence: TGTGCCAGTATATGGGGGATAGGGAGCAATCAGCCCCAGCATTTT. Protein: CASIWGIGSNQPQHF.

This chain's CDR3 is CASSLENASEQFF. The CDR3 DNA reads TGCGCCAGCAGCTTGGAGAACGCTTCCGAGCAGTTCTTC. The chain uses TRBV5-1 and TRBJ2-1; D is unclear. The V end lost 0 bases, the J end lost 10 bases, and 11 bases lay between the germline ends. CDR1 is SGHRS, CDR2 YFSETQ, per germline. This CDR3 is 13 amino acids long.

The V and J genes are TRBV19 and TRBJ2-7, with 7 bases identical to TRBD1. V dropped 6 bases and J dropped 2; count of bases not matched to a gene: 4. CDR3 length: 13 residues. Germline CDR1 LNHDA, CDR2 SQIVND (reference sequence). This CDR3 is CASSRGSAYEQYF. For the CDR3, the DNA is TGTGCCAGTAGCAGGGGGAGCGCCTACGAGCAGTACTTC.

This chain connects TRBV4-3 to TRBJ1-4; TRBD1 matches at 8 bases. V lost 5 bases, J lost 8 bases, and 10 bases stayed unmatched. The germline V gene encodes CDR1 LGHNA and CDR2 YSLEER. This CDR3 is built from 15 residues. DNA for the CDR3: TGCGCCAGCAGCACCCGGACAGGGTTTAGGGAAAAACTGTTTTTT. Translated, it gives CASSTRTGFREKLFF.